One sample yielded the 12 T cell receptor beta chains listed below, sequenced in a study of cytomegalovirus exposure and HLA in healthy donors. Vbeta (60) and Jbeta (13) primers were used in the PCR. Only in-frame clones appear in the TCRdb table, and some are missing; sequencing was by immunoSEQ multiplex PCR. The repertoire holds roughly 120,000 clones, with roughly four fifths as singletons. The sample was PBMCs. The receptors come from a male donor in good health and CMV-seropositive.

The V call is TRBV7-9, the J call TRBJ1-4; D perhaps matches TRBD1 (5 bases). CDR3 size: 14 residues. From germline, CDR1 is SEHNR and CDR2 FQNEAQ (reference sequence). Deletions cut 1 base from V and 8 bases from J, with 11 bases between. The CDR3 bases are TGTGCCAGCAGCTTAGGCCGGGGGAGCGAAAAACTGTTTTTT. It encodes CASSLGRGSEKLFF.

The rearrangement uses TRBV2 and TRBJ2-1; TRBD1 is a possible D gene (6 bases). Germline values: CDR1 SNHLY, CDR2 FYNNEI. Trimming stripped 11 bases from V and 4 bases from J, with 24 bases between. CDR3 length equals 16 residues. Here the CDR3 DNA reads TGTGCCTTCCCGAGGGGGATGATGACCCCATACAATGAGCAGTTCTTC. Protein: CAFPRGMMTPYNEQFF.

The chain carries TRBV5-4 and TRBJ2-3; D might be TRBD2 (7 bases). Germline V gives CDR1 SGHNT, CDR2 YYREEE (reference sequence). The CDR3 spans 15 residues. Trimming removed 6 bases from V and 1 base from J, with 15 bases in between. The CDR3 region has the DNA TGTGCCAGCAAGGGAGGGGGGTCTGGCACAGATACGCAGTATTTT. Translation gives CASKGGGSGTDTQYF.

The CDR3 loop reads CASSSWGGSASTDTQYF. CDR3 coding DNA: TGCGCCAGCAGCTCCTGGGGGGGGAGTGCTAGCACAGATACGCAGTATTTT. The V and J genes are TRBV5-1 and TRBJ2-3; 7 bases agree with TRBD2. The germline V gene has CDR1 SGHRS and CDR2 YFSETQ. This CDR3 comprises 17 residues. With V trimmed by 3 bases and J by 0 bases, 10 bases remained unmatched.

This clone occurred a few times. The chain links TRBV6-6 to TRBJ1-4; D is possibly TRBD1 (5 bases). The CDR3 runs to 11 residues. Trimming pared 4 bases from V and 12 bases from J, leaving 9 bases between. CDR1 is MNHNY, CDR2 SVGAGI, per germline (reference sequence). CDR3 loop: CASSSPGELFF. The CDR3 bases are TGTGCCAGCAGTTCCCCGGGGGAACTGTTTTTT.

V gene TRBV7-3 combines with J gene TRBJ2-1, with a weak D call TRBD2 (6 bases). CDR3 length: 14 residues. V was shortened by 5 bases and J by 9 bases, with 17 bases between the two germline ends. The V gene's germline CDR1 is SGHTA and CDR2 FQGTGA. The CDR3 protein is CASSPGGLSSEQFF. The CDR3 DNA sequence: TGTGCCAGCAGCCCTGGAGGGCTAAGTAGTGAGCAGTTCTTC.

This clone was observed once. The chain combines TRBV5-6 with TRBJ2-5, with a weak D call TRBD1 (6 bases). V lost 2 bases, J lost 5 bases, and 13 bases lay in between. CDR1 SGHDT and CDR2 YYEEEE come from the germline V gene. The CDR3 runs to 14 residues. CDR3 in DNA: TGTGCCAGCAGCTTAGGGGACATCGGGGAGACCCAGTACTTC. Encoded protein: CASSLGDIGETQYF.

The V gene is TRBV28, the J gene TRBJ2-7; no definite D call. The length of the CDR3 is 14 residues. Per the germline V gene, CDR1 is MDHEN and CDR2 is SYDVKM. The V and J ends lost 7 bases and 3 bases respectively, with 16 bases between them. CDR3 DNA: TGTGCCAGCAACTCCCTCTCCACGATCTACGAGCAGTACTTC. Residues: CASNSLSTIYEQYF.

The rearrangement links TRBV7-2 to TRBJ2-5, with D tentatively TRBD2 (5 bases). The CDR3 covers 13 residues. V lost 6 bases, J lost 2 bases, and 10 bases lay in between. Germline CDR1 reads SGHTA; CDR2 reads FQGNSA. CDR3 DNA sequence: TGTGCCAGCAGGGGTAGCGCTCAAGAGACCCAGTACTTC. Translating gives CASRGSAQETQYF.

The CDR3 nucleotides read TGTGCCAGCAGCCCGAGGAGCGGCTACGAGCAGTACTTC. Protein sequence: CASSPRSGYEQYF. The chain carries TRBV11-3 and TRBJ2-7; D perhaps matches TRBD2 (5 bases). The CDR3 sequence is 13 residues long. With 5 bases removed from V and 3 bases from J, the gap between germline ends came to 11 bases. Germline V CDR1 and CDR2: SGHNT, YENEEA.

The chain carries TRBV7-9 and TRBJ2-7; 7 nucleotides match TRBD2. Per germline, CDR1 SEHNR and CDR2 FQNEAQ (reference sequence). CDR3 length: 15 residues. V lost 5 bases to trimming and J lost 6 bases; unmatched junction nucleotides: 13. Written as DNA, the CDR3 is TGTGCCAGCAGCCCGAAGACTAGCAAGAACGGCGAGCAGTACTTC. It codes for CASSPKTSKNGEQYF.

The V gene is TRBV4-1, the J gene TRBJ2-2; 8 bases align to TRBD2. The CDR3 is made up of 16 amino acids. Germline V gives CDR1 MGHRA, CDR2 YSYEKL. Losses at the gene ends were 4 bases for V and 1 base for J; bases not matched to a gene: 5. The CDR3 reads CASSPRAGENTGELFF. CDR3 DNA: TGCGCCAGCAGCCCTCGAGCGGGAGAGAACACCGGGGAGCTGTTTTTT.